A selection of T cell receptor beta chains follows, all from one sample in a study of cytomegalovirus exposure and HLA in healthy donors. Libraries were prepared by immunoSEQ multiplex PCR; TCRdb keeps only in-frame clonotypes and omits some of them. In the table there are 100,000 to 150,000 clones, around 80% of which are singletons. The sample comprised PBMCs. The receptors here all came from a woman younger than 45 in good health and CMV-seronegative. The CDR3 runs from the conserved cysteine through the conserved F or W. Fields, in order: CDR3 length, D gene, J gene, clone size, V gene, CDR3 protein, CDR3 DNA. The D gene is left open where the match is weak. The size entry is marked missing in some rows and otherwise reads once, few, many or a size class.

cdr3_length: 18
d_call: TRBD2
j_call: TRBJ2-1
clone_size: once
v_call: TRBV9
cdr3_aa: CASSVDLETSGLYNEQFF
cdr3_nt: TGTGCCAGCAGCGTAGACCTCGAGACTAGCGGCCTATACAATGAGCAGTTCTTC

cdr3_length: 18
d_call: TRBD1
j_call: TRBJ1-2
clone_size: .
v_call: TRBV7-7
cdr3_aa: CASSLEGFGDRFNYGYTF
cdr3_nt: TGTGCTAGCAGCTTAGAAGGGTTCGGGGACAGGTTTAACTATGGCTACACCTTC

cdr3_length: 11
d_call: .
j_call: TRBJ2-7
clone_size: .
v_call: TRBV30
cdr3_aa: CAWSTYYEQYF
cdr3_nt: TGTGCCTGGAGTACGTACTACGAGCAGTACTTC

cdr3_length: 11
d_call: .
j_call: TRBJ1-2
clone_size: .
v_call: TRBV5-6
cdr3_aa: CASSLQGSYTF
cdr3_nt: TGTGCCAGCAGTTTACAGGGTAGCTACACCTTC

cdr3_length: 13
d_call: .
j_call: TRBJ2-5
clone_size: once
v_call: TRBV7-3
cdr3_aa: CASSLRQQETQYF
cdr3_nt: TGTGCCAGCAGCCTACGACAGCAAGAGACCCAGTACTTC

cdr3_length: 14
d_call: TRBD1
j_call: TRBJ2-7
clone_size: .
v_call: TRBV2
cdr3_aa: CASSGRQGAYEQYF
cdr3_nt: TGTGCCAGCAGTGGGCGGCAGGGGGCCTACGAGCAGTACTTC

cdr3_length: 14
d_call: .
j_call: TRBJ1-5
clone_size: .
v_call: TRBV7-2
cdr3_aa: CASSSRGGEQPQHF
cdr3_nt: TGTGCCAGCAGCTCAAGGGGAGGGGAACAGCCCCAGCATTTT

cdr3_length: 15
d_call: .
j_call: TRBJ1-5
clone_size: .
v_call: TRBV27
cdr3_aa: CASRQGLLNNQPQHF
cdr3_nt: TGTGCCAGCCGTCAGGGGTTGCTTAACAATCAGCCCCAGCATTTT

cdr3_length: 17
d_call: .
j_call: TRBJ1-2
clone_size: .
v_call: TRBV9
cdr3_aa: CASSPSGTTYTNYGYTF
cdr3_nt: TGTGCCAGCAGCCCTTCCGGGACAACCTATACTAACTATGGCTACACCTTC

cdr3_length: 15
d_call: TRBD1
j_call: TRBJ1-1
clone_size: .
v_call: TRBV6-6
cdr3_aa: CASSYWTGTNTEAFF
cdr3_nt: TGTGCCAGCAGTTACTGGACAGGGACGAACACTGAAGCTTTCTTT

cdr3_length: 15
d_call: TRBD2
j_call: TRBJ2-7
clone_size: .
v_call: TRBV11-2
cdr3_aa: CASSFRASGGGEQYF
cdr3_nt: TGTGCCAGCAGCTTCAGGGCTAGCGGGGGAGGCGAGCAGTACTTC

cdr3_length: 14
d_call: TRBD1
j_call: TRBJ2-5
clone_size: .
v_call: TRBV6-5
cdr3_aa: CASSLTGVGETQYF
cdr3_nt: TGTGCCAGCAGCTTGACAGGGGTAGGGGAGACCCAGTACTTC

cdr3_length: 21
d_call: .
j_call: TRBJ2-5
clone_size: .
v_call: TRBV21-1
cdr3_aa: CASSKDTLRIGGQPLQETQYF
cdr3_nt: TGTGCCAGCAGCAAAGACACATTGCGAATTGGGGGACAGCCCCTCCAAGAGACCCAGTACTTC

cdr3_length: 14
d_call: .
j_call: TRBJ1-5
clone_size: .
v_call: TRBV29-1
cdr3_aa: CSAVWGGGNQPQHF
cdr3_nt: TGCAGCGCGGTGTGGGGGGGCGGCAATCAGCCCCAGCATTTT

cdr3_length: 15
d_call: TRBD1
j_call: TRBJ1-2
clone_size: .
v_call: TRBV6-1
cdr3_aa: CASSSQGGAGYGYTF
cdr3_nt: TGTGCCAGCAGTTCCCAGGGGGGCGCAGGCTATGGCTACACCTTC

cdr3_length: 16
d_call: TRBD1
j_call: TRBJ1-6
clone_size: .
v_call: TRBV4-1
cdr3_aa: CASSQTRGQGNSPLHF
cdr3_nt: TGCGCCAGCAGCCAGACCCGAGGACAGGGGAATTCACCCCTCCACTTT

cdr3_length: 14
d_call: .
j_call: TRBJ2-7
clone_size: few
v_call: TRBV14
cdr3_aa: CASSYHQYTYEQYF
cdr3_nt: TGTGCCAGCAGCTATCACCAGTATACCTACGAGCAGTACTTC

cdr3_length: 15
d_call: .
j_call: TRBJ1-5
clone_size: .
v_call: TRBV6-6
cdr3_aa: CAATLDGTRNQPQHF
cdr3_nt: TGTGCCGCGACTTTAGACGGGACTCGCAATCAGCCCCAGCATTTT

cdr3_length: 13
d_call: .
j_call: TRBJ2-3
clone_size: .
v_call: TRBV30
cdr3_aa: CAWSAFRADTQYF
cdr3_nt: TGTGCCTGGAGTGCTTTCCGCGCAGATACGCAGTATTTT

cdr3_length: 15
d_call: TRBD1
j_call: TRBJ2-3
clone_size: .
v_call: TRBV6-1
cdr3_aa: CASSRRTGGTDTQYF
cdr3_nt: TGTGCCAGCAGTAGGCGGACAGGGGGGACAGATACGCAGTATTTT

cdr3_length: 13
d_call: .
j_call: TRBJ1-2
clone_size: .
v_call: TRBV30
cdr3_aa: CAWRKWPAYGYTF
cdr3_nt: TGTGCCTGGAGGAAATGGCCTGCCTATGGCTACACCTTC

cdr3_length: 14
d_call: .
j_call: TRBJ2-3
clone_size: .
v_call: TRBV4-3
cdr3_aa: CASSQDPGTDTQYF
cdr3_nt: TGCGCCAGCAGCCAAGATCCGGGCACAGATACGCAGTATTTT

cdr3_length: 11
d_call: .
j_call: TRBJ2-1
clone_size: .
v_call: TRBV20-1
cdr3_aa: CSALGGGEQFF
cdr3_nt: TGCAGTGCTCTAGGGGGAGGGGAGCAGTTCTTC

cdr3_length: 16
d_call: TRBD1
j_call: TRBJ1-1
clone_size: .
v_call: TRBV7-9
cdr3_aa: CASSLLGQGQNTEAFF
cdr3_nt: TGTGCCAGCAGCTTATTAGGACAGGGTCAGAACACTGAAGCTTTCTTT

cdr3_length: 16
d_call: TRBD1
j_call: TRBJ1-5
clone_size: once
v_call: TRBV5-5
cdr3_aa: CASSLGDSLPNQPQHF
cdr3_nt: TGTGCCAGCAGCCTAGGGGACAGCTTACCCAATCAGCCCCAGCATTTT

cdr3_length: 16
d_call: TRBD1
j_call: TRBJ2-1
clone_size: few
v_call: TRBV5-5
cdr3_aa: CASSQDRGTGGDEQFF
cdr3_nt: TGTGCCAGCAGCCAAGATCGGGGGACAGGAGGGGATGAGCAGTTCTTC

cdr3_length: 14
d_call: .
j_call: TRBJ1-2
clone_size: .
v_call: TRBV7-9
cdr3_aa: CASSPTTGNYGYTF
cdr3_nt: TGTGCCAGCAGCCCTACAACCGGGAACTATGGCTACACCTTC

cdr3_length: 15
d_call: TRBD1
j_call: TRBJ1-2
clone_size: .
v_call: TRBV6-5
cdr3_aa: CASSSSYRQGVGYTF
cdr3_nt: TGTGCCAGCAGTTCATCCTACCGACAGGGAGTCGGCTACACCTTC

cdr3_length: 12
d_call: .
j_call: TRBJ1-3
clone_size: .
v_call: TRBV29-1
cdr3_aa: CSAGTSGNTIYF
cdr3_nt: TGCAGCGCCGGTACCTCTGGAAACACCATATATTTT

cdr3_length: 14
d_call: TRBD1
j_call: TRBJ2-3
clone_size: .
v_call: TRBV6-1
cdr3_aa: CASRSDRAADTQYF
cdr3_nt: TGTGCCAGCAGATCGGACAGGGCGGCAGATACGCAGTATTTT

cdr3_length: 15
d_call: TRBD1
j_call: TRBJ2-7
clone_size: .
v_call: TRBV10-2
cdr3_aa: CASRRWTGPTYEQYF
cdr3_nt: TGCGCCAGCAGGAGGTGGACAGGCCCAACCTACGAGCAGTACTTC

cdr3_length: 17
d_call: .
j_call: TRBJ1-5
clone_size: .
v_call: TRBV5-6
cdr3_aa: CASSFYQGIVVNQPQHF
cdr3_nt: TGTGCCAGCAGCTTCTACCAGGGAATAGTCGTTAATCAGCCCCAGCATTTT

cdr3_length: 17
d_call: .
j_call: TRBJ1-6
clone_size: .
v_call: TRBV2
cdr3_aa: CASSVQGVIGKNSPLHF
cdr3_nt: TGTGCCAGCAGTGTACAGGGTGTAATCGGCAAAAATTCACCCCTCCACTTT

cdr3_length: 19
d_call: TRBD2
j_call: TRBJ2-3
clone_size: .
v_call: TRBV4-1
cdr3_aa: CASSQDSILRGGRTDTQYF
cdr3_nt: TGCGCCAGCAGCCAAGATTCGATACTTCGGGGGGGCCGGACAGATACGCAGTATTTT

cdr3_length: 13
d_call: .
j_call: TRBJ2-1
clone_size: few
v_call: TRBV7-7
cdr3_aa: CASSFGRRDEQFF
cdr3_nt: TGTGCTAGCAGCTTTGGGAGAAGGGATGAGCAGTTCTTC

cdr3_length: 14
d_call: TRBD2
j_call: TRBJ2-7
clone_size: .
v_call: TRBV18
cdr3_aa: CASSPESGSHEQYF
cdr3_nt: TGTGCCAGCTCACCGGAGAGCGGGAGCCACGAGCAGTACTTC

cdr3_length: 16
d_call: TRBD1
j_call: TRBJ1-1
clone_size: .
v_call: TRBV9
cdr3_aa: CASSPQGRVFTGEAFF
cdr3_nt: TGTGCCAGCAGCCCACAGGGGCGAGTTTTTACGGGTGAAGCTTTCTTT

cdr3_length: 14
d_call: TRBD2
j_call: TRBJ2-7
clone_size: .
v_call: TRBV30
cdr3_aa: CAWSRGGGSHEQYF
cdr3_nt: TGTGCCTGGAGTAGGGGCGGGGGTTCTCACGAGCAGTACTTC

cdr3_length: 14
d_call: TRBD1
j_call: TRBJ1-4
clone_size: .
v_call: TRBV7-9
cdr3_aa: CASSSGTGGGKLFF
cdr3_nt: TGTGCCAGCAGCTCCGGGACAGGAGGGGGAAAACTGTTTTTT

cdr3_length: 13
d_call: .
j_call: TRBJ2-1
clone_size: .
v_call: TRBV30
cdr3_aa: CAWGDSVGNEQFF
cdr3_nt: TGTGCCTGGGGGGACTCCGTTGGGAATGAGCAGTTCTTC

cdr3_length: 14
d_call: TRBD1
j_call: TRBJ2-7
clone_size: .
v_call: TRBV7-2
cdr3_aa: CASSLAGQSYEQYF
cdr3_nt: TGTGCCAGCAGCTTAGCGGGACAGTCCTACGAGCAGTACTTC

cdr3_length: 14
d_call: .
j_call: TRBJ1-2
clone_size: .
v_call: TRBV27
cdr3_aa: CASSSRDTTYGYTF
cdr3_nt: TGTGCCAGCAGTTCTCGGGACACGACGTATGGCTACACCTTC

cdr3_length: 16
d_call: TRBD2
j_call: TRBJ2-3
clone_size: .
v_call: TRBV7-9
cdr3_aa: CSSSLVGLAGGDTQYF
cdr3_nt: TGTTCCAGCAGCTTAGTCGGACTAGCGGGGGGAGATACGCAGTATTTT

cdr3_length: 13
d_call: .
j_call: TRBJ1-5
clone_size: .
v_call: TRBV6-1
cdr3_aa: CASSPIANQPQHF
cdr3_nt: TGTGCCAGCAGTCCGATTGCGAATCAGCCCCAGCATTTT

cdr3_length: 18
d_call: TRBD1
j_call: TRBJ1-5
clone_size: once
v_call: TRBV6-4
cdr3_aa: CASSDFLLGTGSDQPQHF
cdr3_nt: TGTGCCAGCAGTGACTTCCTATTAGGGACAGGGAGCGATCAGCCCCAGCATTTT

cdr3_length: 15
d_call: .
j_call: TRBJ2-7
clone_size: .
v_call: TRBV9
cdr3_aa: CASSVGPLPNYEQYF
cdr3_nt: TGTGCCAGCAGCGTAGGGCCATTGCCCAACTACGAGCAGTACTTC

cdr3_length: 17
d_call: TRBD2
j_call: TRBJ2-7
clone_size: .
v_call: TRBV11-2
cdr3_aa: CASRTYGGGTSDYEQYF
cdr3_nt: TGTGCCAGCAGAACGTACGGGGGGGGGACTAGCGACTACGAGCAGTACTTC

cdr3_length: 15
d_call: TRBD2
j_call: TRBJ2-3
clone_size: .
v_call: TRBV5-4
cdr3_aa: CASRQGLDPSDTQYF
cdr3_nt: TGTGCCAGCAGGCAGGGACTAGATCCGTCGGATACGCAGTATTTT

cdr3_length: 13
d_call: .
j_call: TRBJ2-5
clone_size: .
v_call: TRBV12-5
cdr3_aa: CASGLTTQETQYF
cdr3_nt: TGTGCTAGTGGCCTCACGACACAAGAGACCCAGTACTTC

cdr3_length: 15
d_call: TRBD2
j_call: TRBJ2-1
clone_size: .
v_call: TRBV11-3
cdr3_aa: CASSLRGTGGNEQFF
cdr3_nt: TGTGCCAGCAGCTTACGCGGGACGGGGGGCAATGAGCAGTTCTTC

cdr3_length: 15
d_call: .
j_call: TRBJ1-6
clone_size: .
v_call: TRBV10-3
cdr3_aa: CAIRTGGANNSPLHF
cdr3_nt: TGTGCCATCAGGACGGGAGGGGCGAATAATTCACCCCTCCACTTT

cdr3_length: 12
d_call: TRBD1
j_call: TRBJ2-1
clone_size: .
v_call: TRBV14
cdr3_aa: CASSQQTGGLFF
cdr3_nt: TGTGCCAGCAGCCAACAAACAGGGGGCCTCTTCTTC

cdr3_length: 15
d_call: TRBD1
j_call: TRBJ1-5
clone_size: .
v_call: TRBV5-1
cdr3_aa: CASSLGQGGNQPQHF
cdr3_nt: TGCGCCAGCAGCTTGGGACAGGGTGGGAATCAGCCCCAGCATTTT